This T cell receptor beta chain was captured by sequencing in a study of cytomegalovirus exposure and HLA in healthy donors. Study findings and constraints: Specificity for CMV antigens was confirmed in vitro for a few of the CMV-associated chains. Several of the most significant clusters were apparently associated with common viral pathogens in a later analysis. TCR beta V- and J-gene trimming was later associated with a missense DCLRE1C variant.

Vbeta (60) and Jbeta (13) primers were used in the PCR. Sequencing used immunoSEQ multiplex PCR; TCRdb keeps in-frame clones, though not all of them. The repertoire holds over 200,000 clones, with over 75% as singletons. This clone was counted once. The antigen is not known. The CDR3 consists of 14 residues. Trimming removed 0 bases at V and 1 base at J, with 7 bases between. Per the germline V gene, CDR1 is SGDLS and CDR2 is YYNGEE. The sequence came from a human donor in good health. Sequenced input: PBMCs. The rearrangement joins TRBV9 to TRBJ1-1; D remains ambiguous. This CDR3 is CASSVDNRNTEAFF. The CDR3 DNA reads TGTGCCAGCAGCGTAGACAACCGGAACACTGAAGCTTTCTTT.